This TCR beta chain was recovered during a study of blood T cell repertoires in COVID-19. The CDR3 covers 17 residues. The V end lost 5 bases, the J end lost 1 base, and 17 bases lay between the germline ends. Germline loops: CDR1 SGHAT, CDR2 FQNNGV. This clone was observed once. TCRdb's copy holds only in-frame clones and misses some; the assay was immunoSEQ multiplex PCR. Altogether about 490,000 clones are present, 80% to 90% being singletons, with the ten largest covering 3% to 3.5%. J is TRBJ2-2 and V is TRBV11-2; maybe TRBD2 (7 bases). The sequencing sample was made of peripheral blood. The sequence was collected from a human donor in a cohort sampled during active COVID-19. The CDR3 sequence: CASSPRGGQMNTGELFF. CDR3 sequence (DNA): TGTGCCAGCAGCCCTAGGGGGGGTCAAATGAACACCGGGGAGCTGTTTTTT.